This TCR beta chain was sequenced for a study of cytomegalovirus exposure and HLA in healthy donors. In the PCR, 60 Vbeta and 13 Jbeta primers were used. Clones were sequenced by immunoSEQ multiplex PCR, and TCRdb holds only the in-frame ones, with some missing. This repertoire shows 200,000 to 250,000 clones, around 85% found once; its top ten account for about 0.22%. Germline V gene lookup returns CDR1 SGHTA and CDR2 FQGNSA. This CDR3 is 18 amino acids long. The ends lost 5 bases at V and 0 bases at J; junction bases unmatched: 12. Sequenced material: PBMCs. This sequence joins TRBV7-2 and TRBJ1-1, with TRBD1 matching over 10 bases. The sequence came from a girl aged 2 to 9 in good health and CMV-seronegative. Here the CDR3 reads CASSRTGTGVLMNTEAFF. CDR3 sequence (DNA): TGTGCCAGCAGCAGAACCGGGACAGGGGTCCTCATGAACACTGAAGCTTTCTTT.